This TCR beta chain was identified in a study of blood T cell repertoires in COVID-19. In the study overall: The origin of the acute and convalescent COVID-19 samples was the United States, Italy and Spain. Sources were T cells, B-cell-depleted T cells, or PBMCs; the material itself was cDNA or gDNA.

In the authors' methods: Reference gene primer amplification in the assay estimated nucleated cell counts. Data came from immunoSEQ multiplex PCR; TCRdb stores just in-frame clones and leaves some out. V and J calls and clone size are given by that table; D and trimming were obtained from the DNA. Among about 160,000 clones listed, around 90% were seen once. The V gene end was trimmed by 3 bases and the J gene end by 0 bases; junction bases not matched to a gene: 0. The CDR3 loop spans 15 amino acids. Per the germline V gene, CDR1 is GTSNPN and CDR2 is SVGIG (reference sequence). Sequencing was performed on peripheral blood. The chain combines TRBV30 with TRBJ1-6; 9 nucleotides agree with TRBD1. This TCR was recovered from a woman in her sixties or seventies with active or convalescent COVID-19. CDR3 amino acids: CAWRTGGSYNSPLHF. In nucleotides, the CDR3 is TGTGCCTGGAGGACAGGGGGCTCCTATAATTCACCCCTCCACTTT.